The present entry profiles one T cell receptor (beta chain) with its context. Method: immunoSEQ multiplex PCR; TCRdb's copy keeps in-frame clones and lacks some. The table has roughly 63,000 clones, around 90% seen once. This sample was included in a study of blood T cell repertoires in COVID-19. This CDR3 contains 15 residues. CDR1 is MDHEN, CDR2 SYDVKM, per germline. V shed 3 bases, J shed 7 bases, and the junction held 8 bases outside the gene matches. The source is a man in his sixties with acute or convalescent COVID-19. The sample consisted of peripheral blood. The chain couples TRBV28 to TRBJ1-3; TRBD1 aligns across 8 bases. The CDR3: CASSLTRQGWNTIYF. CDR3 nucleotides: TGTGCCAGCAGTTTGACGCGACAGGGGTGGAACACCATATATTTT.